This T cell receptor (beta chain) was captured by sequencing in a study of T cell changes during pregnancy in multiple sclerosis. Sequencing was performed with immunoSEQ multiplex PCR; in TCRdb, only in-frame clones are kept and a portion is missing. The sample consists of approximately 45,000 clones, around 90% of them appearing once. Sequences were derived from CD8+ T cells from peripheral blood mononuclear cells, sampled in the second trimester of pregnancy. The TCR was taken from a female donor with multiple sclerosis, enrolled in a pregnancy study.

As DNA, the CDR3 is TGTGCCAGCAGCCCCGGGAGTTGGGATGAAAAACTGTTTTTT. Its protein product is CASSPGSWDEKLFF. The chain uses TRBV7-9 and TRBJ1-4, with no clear D. CDR3 size: 14 residues. From germline, CDR1 is SEHNR and CDR2 FQNEAQ (reference sequence). Between the trimmed V and J ends, which lost 5 bases and 6 bases, there was a span of 13 bases.